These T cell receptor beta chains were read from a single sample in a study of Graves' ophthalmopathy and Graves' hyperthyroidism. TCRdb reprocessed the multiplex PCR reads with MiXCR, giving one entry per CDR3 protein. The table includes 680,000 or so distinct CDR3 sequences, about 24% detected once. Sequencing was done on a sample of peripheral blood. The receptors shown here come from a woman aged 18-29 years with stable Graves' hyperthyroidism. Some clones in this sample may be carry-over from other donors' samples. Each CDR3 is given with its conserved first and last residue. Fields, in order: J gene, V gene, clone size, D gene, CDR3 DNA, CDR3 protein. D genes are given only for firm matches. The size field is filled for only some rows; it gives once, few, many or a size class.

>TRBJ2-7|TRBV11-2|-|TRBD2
TGTGCCAGCAGCCGCGGGACTAGCGGGAGCACCTACGAGCAGTACTTC
CASSRGTSGSTYEQYF
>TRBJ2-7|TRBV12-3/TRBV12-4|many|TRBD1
TGTGCCAGCAGTTTAGGGGACAGGTTACGCTACGAGCAGTACTTC
CASSLGDRLRYEQYF
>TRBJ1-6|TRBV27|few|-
TGTGCCAGCAGGACCACGGCCTATAATTCACCCCTCCACTTT
CASRTTAYNSPLHF
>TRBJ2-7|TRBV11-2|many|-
TGTGCCAGTATATTGGGTAGGGGTATGTACGAGCAGTACTTC
CASILGRGMYEQYF
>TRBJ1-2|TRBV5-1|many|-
TGCGCCAGCAGCTTGGAAGGACAGAACTATGGCTACACCTTC
CASSLEGQNYGYTF
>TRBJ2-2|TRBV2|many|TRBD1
TGTGCCAGCAGCTGGACAGGGCCGAACACCGGGGAGCTGTTTTTT
CASSWTGPNTGELFF
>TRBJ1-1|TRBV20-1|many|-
TGCAGTGCTAGAGATGAGACTGAAGCTTTCTTT
CSARDETEAFF
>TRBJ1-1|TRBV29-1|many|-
TGCAGTGCTGTCCCGAATATGAACACTGAAGCTTTCTTT
CSAVPNMNTEAFF
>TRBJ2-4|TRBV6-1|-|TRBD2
TGTGCCAGCAGTGAAGCAGGGACTAGCGGGACCATTAAGTACTTC
CASSEAGTSGTIKYF
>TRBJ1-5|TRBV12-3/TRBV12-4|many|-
TGTGCCAGCAGTTTAAGACGGACTTATAGCAATCAGCCCCAGCATTTT
CASSLRRTYSNQPQHF
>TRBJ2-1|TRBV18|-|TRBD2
TGTGCCAGCTCACCAATCAGCGGGAGCTCCTACAATGAGCAGTTCTTC
CASSPISGSSYNEQFF
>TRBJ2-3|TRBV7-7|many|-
TGTGCCAGCAGCTTAGATCCAGGTTCCACAGATACGCAGTATTTT
CASSLDPGSTDTQYF
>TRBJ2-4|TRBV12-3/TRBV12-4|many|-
TGTGCCAGCAGTCGACAGGCAGGGGCTATCATTCAGTACTTC
CASSRQAGAIIQYF
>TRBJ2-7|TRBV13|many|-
TGTGCCAGCAGCGACCGTAGGTTTTACGAGCAGTACTTC
CASSDRRFYEQYF
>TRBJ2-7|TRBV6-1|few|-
TGTGCCAGCAGGTCCGAGGGAAACGAGCAGTACTTC
CASRSEGNEQYF
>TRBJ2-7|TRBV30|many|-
TGTGCCTGGAGCACAGGCGCCCCCTACGAGCAGTACTTC
CAWSTGAPYEQYF
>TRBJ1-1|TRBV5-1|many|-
TGCGCCAGCAGCTTGCACCAGGGGACTGAAGCTTTCTTT
CASSLHQGTEAFF
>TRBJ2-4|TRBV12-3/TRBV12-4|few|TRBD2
TGTGCCAGCAGCTCGGGGACTAGTTTCGTCGACATTAAGTACTTC
CASSSGTSFVDIKYF
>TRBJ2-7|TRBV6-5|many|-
TGTGCCAGCAGTTACCCTCGGCATAGCTACGAGCAGTACTTC
CASSYPRHSYEQYF
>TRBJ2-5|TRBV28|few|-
TGTGTCAGCAGTTACAGACACTTTCAAGAGACCCAGTACTTC
CVSSYRHFQETQYF
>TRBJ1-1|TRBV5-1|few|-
TGCGCCAGCAGCTTGGAACGGGGTCGGACTGAAGCTTTCTTT
CASSLERGRTEAFF
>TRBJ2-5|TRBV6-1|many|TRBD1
TGTGCCAGCGGAACCGGGACAGGGGGAGCAGGGACCCAGTACTTC
CASGTGTGGAGTQYF
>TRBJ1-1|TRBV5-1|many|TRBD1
TGCGCCAGCAGCTTGGCGGGACAGGGGGGCACTGAAGCTTTCTTT
CASSLAGQGGTEAFF
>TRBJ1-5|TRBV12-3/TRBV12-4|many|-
TGTGCCAGCAGTTTTTCCGGCCATCAGCCCCAGCATTTT
CASSFSGHQPQHF
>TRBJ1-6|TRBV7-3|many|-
TGTGCCAGCAGCAGTGGGGGAGTGGGTTCACCCCTCCACTTT
CASSSGGVGSPLHF